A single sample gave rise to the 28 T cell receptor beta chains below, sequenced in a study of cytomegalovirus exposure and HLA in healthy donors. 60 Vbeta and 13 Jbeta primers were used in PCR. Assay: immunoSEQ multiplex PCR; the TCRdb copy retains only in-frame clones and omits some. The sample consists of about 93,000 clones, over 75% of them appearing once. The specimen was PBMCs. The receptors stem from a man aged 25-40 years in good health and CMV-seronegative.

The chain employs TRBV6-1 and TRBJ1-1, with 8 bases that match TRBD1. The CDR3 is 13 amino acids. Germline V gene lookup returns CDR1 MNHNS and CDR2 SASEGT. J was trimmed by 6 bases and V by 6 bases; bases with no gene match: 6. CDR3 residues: CASSGDRGAEAFF. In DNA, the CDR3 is TGTGCCAGCAGCGGTGACAGGGGCGCTGAAGCTTTCTTT.

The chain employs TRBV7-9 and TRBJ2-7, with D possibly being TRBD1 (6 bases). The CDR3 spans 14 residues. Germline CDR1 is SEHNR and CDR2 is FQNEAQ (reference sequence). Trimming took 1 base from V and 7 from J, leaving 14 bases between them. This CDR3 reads CASSLDRAEREQYF. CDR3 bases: TGTGCCAGCAGCTTAGACAGGGCCGAACGGGAGCAGTACTTC.

DNA of the CDR3: TGCGCCAGCTCCCCCGCGGGAGGACCCTACGAGCAGTACTTC. Protein: CASSPAGGPYEQYF. This chain links TRBV5-1 with TRBJ2-7; 8 positions match TRBD2. Germline V CDR1 and CDR2: SGHRS, YFSETQ. The CDR3 has 14 amino acids. V dropped 7 bases and J dropped 2; count of bases not matched to a gene: 8.

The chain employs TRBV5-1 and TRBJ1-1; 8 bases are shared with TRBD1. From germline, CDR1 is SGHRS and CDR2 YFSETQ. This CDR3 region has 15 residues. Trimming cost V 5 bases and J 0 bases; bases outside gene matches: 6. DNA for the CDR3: TGCGCCAGCAGTATAGACAGGGGCATGAACACTGAAGCTTTCTTT. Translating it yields CASSIDRGMNTEAFF.

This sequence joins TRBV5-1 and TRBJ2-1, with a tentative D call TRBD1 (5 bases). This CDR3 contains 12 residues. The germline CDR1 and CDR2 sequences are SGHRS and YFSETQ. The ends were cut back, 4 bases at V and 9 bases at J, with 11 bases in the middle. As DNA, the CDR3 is TGCGCCAGCAGCGGCAGGGATGGTGAGCAGTTCTTC. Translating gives CASSGRDGEQFF.

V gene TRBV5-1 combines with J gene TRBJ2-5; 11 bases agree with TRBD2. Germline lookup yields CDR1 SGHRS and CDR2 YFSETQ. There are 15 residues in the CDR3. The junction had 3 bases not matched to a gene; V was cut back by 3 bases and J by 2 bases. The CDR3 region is CASSSWTSGQETQYF. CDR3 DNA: TGCGCCAGCAGCTCCTGGACTAGCGGGCAAGAGACCCAGTACTTC.

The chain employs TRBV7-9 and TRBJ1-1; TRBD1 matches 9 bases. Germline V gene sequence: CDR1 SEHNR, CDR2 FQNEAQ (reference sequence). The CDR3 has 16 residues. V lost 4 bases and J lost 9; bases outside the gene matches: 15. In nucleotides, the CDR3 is TGTGCCAGCAGCTCGCCCATCACCGGGACAGGGAACCAAGCTTTCTTT. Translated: CASSSPITGTGNQAFF.

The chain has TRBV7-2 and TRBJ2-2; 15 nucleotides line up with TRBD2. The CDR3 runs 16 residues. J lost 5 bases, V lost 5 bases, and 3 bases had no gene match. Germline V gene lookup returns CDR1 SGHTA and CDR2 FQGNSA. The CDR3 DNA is TGTGCCAGCAGCCGGACTAGCGGGGGGGTGACCGGGGAGCTGTTTTTT. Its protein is CASSRTSGGVTGELFF.

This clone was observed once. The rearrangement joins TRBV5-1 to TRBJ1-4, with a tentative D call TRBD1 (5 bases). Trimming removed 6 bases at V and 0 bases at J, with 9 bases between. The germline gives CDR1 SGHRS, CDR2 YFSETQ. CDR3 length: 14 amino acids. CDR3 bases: TGCGCCAGCAAAATACAGGCAACTAATGAAAAACTGTTTTTT. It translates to CASKIQATNEKLFF.

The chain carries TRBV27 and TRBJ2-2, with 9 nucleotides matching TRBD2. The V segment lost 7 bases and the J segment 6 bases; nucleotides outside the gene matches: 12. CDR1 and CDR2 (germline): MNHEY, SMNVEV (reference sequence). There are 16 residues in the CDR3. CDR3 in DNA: TGTGCCAGCACCCATAGAAGGGCGGGAGGGGCCGGGGAGCTGTTTTTT. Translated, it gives CASTHRRAGGAGELFF.

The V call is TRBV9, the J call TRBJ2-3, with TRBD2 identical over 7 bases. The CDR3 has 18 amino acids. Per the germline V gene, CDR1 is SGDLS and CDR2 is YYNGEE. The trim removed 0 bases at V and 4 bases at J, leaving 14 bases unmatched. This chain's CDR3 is CASSVVGLTGGSADTQYF. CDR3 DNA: TGTGCCAGCAGCGTAGTGGGCCTTACGGGGGGTTCCGCAGATACGCAGTATTTT.

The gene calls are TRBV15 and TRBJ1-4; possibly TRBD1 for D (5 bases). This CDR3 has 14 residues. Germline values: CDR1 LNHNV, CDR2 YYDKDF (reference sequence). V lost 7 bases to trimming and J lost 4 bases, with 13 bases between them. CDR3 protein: CATKPSQGNEKLFF. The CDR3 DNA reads TGTGCCACCAAACCTTCCCAGGGTAATGAAAAACTGTTTTTT.

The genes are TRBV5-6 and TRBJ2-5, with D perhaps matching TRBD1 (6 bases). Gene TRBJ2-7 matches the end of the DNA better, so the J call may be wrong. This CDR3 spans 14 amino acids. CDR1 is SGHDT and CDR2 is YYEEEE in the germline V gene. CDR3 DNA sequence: TGTGCCAGCAGCCCTACAGGGACCGGTTCCGAGCAGTACTTC. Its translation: CASSPTGTGSEQYF.

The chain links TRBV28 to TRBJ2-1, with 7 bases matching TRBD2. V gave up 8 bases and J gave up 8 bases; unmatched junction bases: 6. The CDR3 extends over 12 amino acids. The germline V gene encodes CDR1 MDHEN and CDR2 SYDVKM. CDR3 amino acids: CASQWGGDEQFF. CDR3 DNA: TGTGCCAGCCAGTGGGGGGGGGATGAGCAGTTCTTC.

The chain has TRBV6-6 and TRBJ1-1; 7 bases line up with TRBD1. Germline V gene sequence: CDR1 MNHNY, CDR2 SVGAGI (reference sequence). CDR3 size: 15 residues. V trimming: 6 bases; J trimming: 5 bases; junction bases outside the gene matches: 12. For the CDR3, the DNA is TGTGCCAGCAGCAGGGCAGGGGGAAAGGGTACTGAAGCTTTCTTT. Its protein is CASSRAGGKGTEAFF.

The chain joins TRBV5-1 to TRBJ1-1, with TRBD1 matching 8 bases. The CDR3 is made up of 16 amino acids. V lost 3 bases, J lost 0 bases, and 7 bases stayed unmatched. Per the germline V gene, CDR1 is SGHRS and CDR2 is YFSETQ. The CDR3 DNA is TGCGCCAGCAGCTCCGCCACGACAGGGGTGAACACTGAAGCTTTCTTT. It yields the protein CASSSATTGVNTEAFF.

The DNA for the CDR3 is TGTGCCAGCAGCCAAACTTGGGAGGTCTACAATGAGCAGTTCTTC. Protein: CASSQTWEVYNEQFF. The chain carries TRBV14 and TRBJ2-1; tentatively, D is TRBD2 (6 bases). The CDR3 sequence is 15 residues long. V dropped 2 bases and J dropped 3 bases, with 11 bases sitting between them. Looked up from germline, CDR1 is SGHDN and CDR2 is FVKESK.

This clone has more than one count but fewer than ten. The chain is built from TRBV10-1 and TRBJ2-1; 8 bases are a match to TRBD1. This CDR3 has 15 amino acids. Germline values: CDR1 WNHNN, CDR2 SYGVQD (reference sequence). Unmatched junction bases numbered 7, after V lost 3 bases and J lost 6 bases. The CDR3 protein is CASSDRRDRSNEQFF. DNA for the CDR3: TGCGCCAGCAGTGACCGCCGGGACAGGTCCAATGAGCAGTTCTTC.

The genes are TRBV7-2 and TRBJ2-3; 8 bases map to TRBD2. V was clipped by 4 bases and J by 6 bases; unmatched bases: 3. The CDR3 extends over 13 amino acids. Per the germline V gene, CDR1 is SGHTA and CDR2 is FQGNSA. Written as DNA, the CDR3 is TGTGCCAGCAGCTCTCAGCGGGAGGATACGCAGTATTTT. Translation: CASSSQREDTQYF.

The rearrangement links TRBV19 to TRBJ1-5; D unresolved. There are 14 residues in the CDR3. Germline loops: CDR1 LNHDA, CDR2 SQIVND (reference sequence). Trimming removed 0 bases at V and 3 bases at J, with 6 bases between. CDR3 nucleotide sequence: TGTGCCAGTAGTATAGACAGGATCAATCAGCCCCAGCATTTT. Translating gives CASSIDRINQPQHF.

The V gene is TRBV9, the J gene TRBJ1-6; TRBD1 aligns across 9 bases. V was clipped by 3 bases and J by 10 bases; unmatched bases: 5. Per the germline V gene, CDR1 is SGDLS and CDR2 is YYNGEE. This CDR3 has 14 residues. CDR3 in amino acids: CASSAKTGGSPLHF. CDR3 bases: TGTGCCAGCAGCGCCAAGACAGGGGGATCACCCCTCCACTTT. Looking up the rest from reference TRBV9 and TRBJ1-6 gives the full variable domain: DSGVTQTPKHLITATGQRVTLRCSPRSGDLSVYWYQQSLDQGLQFLIQYYNGEERAKGNILERFSAQQFPDLHSELNLSSLELGDSALYFCASSAKTGGSPLHFGNGTRLTVT.

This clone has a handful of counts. The CDR3 coding sequence is TGTGCCAGCAGCCCCCGCGGGGTATCGGGGGGCTACACCTTC. This codes for CASSPRGVSGGYTF. This sequence joins TRBV14 and TRBJ1-2; D is unclear. V lost 4 bases and J 8 bases, leaving 17 bases between the germline ends. The CDR3 is made up of 14 amino acids. From germline, CDR1 is SGHDN and CDR2 FVKESK.

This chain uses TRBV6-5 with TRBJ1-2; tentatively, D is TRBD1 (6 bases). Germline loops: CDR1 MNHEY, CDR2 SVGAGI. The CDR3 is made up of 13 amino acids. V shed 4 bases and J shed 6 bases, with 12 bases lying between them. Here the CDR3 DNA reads TGTGCCAGCAGTTTAACAGGGATGGATGGCTACACCTTC. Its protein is CASSLTGMDGYTF.

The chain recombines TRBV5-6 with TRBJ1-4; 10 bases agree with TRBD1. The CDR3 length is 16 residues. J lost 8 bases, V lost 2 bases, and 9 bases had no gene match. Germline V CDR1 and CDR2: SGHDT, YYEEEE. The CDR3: CASSLTGQGTREKLFF. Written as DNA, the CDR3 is TGTGCCAGCAGCTTAACGGGACAGGGGACGAGAGAAAAACTGTTTTTT.

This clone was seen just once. The CDR3 here is CASSVVGGVVDEQYF. CDR3 nucleotides: TGTGCCAGCAGCGTAGTTGGGGGGGTTGTCGACGAGCAGTACTTC. V and J are TRBV9 and TRBJ2-7, with 7 bases aligning to TRBD2. This CDR3 is built from 15 residues. Germline CDR1 and CDR2: SGDLS and YYNGEE. V lost 0 bases and J lost 5; bases outside the gene matches: 8.

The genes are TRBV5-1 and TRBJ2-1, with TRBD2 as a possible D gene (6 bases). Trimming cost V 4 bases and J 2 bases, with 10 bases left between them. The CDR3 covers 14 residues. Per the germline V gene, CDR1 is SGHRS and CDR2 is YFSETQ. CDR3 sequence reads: CASSRDFAYNEQFF. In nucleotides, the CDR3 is TGCGCCAGCAGCCGGGACTTCGCCTACAATGAGCAGTTCTTC. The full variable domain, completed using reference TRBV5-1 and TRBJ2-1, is KAGVTQTPRYLIKTRGQQVTLSCSPISGHRSVSWYQQTPGQGLQFLFEYFSETQRNKGNFPGRFSGRQFSNSRSEMNVSTLELGDSALYLCASSRDFAYNEQFFGPGTRLTVL.

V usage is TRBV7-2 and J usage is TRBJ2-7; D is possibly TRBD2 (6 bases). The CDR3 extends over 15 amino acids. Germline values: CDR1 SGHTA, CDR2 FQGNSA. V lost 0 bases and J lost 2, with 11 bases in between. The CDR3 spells CASSLAGGPPYEQYF. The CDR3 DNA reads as TGTGCCAGCAGCTTAGCCGGGGGACCCCCCTACGAGCAGTACTTC. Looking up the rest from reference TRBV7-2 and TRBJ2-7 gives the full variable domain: GAGVSQSPSNKVTEKGKDVELRCDPISGHTALYWYRQSLGQGLEFLIYFQGNSAPDKSGLPSDRFSAERTGGSVSTLTIQRTQQEDSAVYLCASSLAGGPPYEQYFGPGTRLTVT.

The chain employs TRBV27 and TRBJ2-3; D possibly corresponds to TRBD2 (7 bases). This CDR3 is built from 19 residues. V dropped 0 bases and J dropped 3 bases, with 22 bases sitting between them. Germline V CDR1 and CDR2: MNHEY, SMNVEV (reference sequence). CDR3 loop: CASSLSPRGGGVGTDTQYF. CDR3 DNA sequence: TGTGCCAGCAGTTTATCTCCCCGCGGGGGCGGTGTGGGGACAGATACGCAGTATTTT.